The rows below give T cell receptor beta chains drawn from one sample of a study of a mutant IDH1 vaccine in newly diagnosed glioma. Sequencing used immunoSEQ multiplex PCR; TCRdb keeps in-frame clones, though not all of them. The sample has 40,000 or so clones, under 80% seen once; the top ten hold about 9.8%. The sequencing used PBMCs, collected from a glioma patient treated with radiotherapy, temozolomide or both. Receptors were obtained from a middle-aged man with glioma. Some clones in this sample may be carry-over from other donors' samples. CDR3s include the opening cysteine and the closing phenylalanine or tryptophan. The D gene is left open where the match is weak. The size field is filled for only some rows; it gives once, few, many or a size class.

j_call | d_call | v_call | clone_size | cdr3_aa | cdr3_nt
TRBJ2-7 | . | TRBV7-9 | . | CASSLAQGYEQYF | TGTGCCAGCAGCTTAGCACAGGGCTACGAGCAGTACTTC
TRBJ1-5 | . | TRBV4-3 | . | CASSRQRGQPQHF | TGCGCCAGCAGCCGGCAGAGGGGTCAGCCCCAGCATTTT
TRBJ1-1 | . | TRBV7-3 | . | CASSLTPVGATEAFF | TGTGCCAGCAGCTTAACGCCCGTGGGAGCCACTGAAGCTTTCTTT
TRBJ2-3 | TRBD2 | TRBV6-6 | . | CASSVGGGTDTQYF | TGTGCCAGCAGTGTGGGGGGGGGCACAGATACGCAGTATTTT
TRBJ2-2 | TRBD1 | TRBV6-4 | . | CASRPTTGDAGELFF | TGTGCCAGCAGGCCCACGACAGGGGACGCCGGGGAGCTGTTTTTT
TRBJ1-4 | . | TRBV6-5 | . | CAAGSRANEKLFF | TGTGCCGCTGGGTCCCGAGCTAATGAAAAACTGTTTTTT
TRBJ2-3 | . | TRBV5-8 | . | CASSLTGQTDTQYF | TGTGCCAGCAGCTTGACAGGACAGACAGATACGCAGTATTTT
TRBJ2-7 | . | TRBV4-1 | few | CASSQGAVSSYEQYF | TGCGCCAGCAGCCAAGGGGCGGTGAGCTCCTACGAGCAGTACTTC
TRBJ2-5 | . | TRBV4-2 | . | CASSQGAKATAETQYF | TGTGCCAGCAGCCAAGGGGCCAAGGCCACAGCTGAGACCCAGTACTTC
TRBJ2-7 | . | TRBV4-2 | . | CASSQDWGRDAEQYF | TGTGCCAGCAGCCAAGATTGGGGCCGCGACGCCGAGCAGTACTTC
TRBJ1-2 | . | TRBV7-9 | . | CASSASVNYGYTF | TGTGCCAGCAGCGCGAGCGTTAACTATGGCTACACCTTC
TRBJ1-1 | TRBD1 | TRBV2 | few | CASKGQDFDEAFF | TGTGCCAGCAAGGGACAGGACTTTGATGAAGCTTTCTTT
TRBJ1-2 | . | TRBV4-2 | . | CASSLYAAGNYGYTF | TGTGCCAGCAGCCTATACGCGGCAGGCAACTATGGCTACACCTTC
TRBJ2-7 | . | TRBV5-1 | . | CASSLEVGYEQYF | TGCGCCAGCAGCTTGGAAGTGGGCTACGAGCAGTACTTC
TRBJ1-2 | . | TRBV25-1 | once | CASSDPTGSYGYTF | TGTGCCAGCAGTGATCCAACAGGGAGCTATGGCTACACCTTC
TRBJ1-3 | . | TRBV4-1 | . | CASSAGVDGNTIYF | TGCGCCAGCAGTGCAGGGGTGGATGGAAACACCATATATTTT
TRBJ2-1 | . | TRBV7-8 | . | CASTPLTGTSYNEQFF | TGTGCCAGCACCCCACTCACAGGGACGTCCTACAATGAGCAGTTCTTC
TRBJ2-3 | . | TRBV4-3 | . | CASSQGGGRDTQYF | TGCGCCAGCAGCCAAGGTGGGGGGAGGGATACGCAGTATTTT
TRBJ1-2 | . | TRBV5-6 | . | CASSLLGNYGYTF | TGTGCCAGCAGCTTGCTGGGCAACTATGGCTACACCTTC
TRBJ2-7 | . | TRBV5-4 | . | CASSRGRGEQYF | TGTGCCAGCAGCCGCGGCAGGGGCGAGCAGTACTTC
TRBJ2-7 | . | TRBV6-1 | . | CASSIGRRTYEQYF | TGTGCCAGCAGTATCGGACGGAGGACCTACGAGCAGTACTTC
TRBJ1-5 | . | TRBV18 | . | CASSLGTGSNQPQHF | TGTGCCAGCTCACTTGGGACCGGTAGCAATCAGCCCCAGCATTTT
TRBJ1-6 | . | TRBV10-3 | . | CAISERQGGSPLHF | TGTGCCATCAGTGAACGACAAGGGGGTTCACCCCTCCACTTT
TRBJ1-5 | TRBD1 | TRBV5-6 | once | CASSLGTGSNQPQHF | TGTGCCAGCAGCCTCGGGACAGGGAGCAATCAGCCCCAGCATTTT
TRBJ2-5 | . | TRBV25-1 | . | CASSEGFGAGARQETQYF | TGTGCCAGCAGTGAAGGTTTCGGTGCGGGGGCCCGCCAAGAGACCCAGTACTTC
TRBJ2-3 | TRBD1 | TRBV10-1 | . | CASSRGDSPTDTQYF | TGCGCCAGCTCAAGAGGGGACAGCCCCACAGATACGCAGTATTTT
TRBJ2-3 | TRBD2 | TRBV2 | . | CASSVAGGPVADTQYF | TGTGCCAGCAGCGTAGCGGGGGGGCCTGTGGCAGATACGCAGTATTTT
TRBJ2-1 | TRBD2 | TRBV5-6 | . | CASAGGLASFNEQFF | TGTGCCAGTGCCGGGGGACTAGCTTCTTTCAATGAGCAGTTCTTC
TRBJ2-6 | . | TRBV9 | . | CASSVGQIFSGANVLTF | TGTGCCAGCAGCGTAGGGCAAATTTTCTCTGGGGCCAACGTCCTGACTTTC
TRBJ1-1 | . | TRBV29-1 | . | CTTEGAEAFF | TGCACCACAGAGGGTGCTGAAGCTTTCTTT
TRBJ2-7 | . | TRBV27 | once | CASKARRSAYEQYF | TGTGCCAGCAAGGCTAGGCGGTCAGCGTACGAGCAGTACTTC
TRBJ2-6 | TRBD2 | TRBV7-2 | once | CASTRGGAGANVLTF | TGTGCCAGCACTCGCGGGGGGGCTGGGGCCAACGTCCTGACTTTC
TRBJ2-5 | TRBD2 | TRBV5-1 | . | CASSLGRGQETQYF | TGCGCCAGCAGCTTGGGGCGGGGGCAAGAGACCCAGTACTTC
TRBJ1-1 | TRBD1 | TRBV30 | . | CAWRTGVRNTEAFF | TGTGCCTGGCGGACAGGGGTACGGAACACTGAAGCTTTCTTT
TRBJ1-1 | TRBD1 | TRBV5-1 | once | CASSPTGGKTEAFF | TGCGCCAGCAGCCCAACAGGGGGCAAGACTGAAGCTTTCTTT
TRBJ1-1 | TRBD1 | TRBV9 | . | CASRGQLNTEAFF | TGTGCCAGCAGGGGACAGTTGAACACTGAAGCTTTCTTT
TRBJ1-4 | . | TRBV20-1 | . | CSARAGGKLFF | TGCAGTGCTAGAGCGGGGGGAAAACTGTTTTTT
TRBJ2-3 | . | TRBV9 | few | CASSVTQGADTQYF | TGTGCCAGCAGCGTAACGCAGGGTGCAGATACGCAGTATTTT